Sequencing of this T cell receptor beta chain was carried out in a study of T cell changes during pregnancy in multiple sclerosis. CDR3 size: 14 residues. V lost 0 bases and J lost 3, with 8 bases in between. The germline V gene has CDR1 GTSNPN and CDR2 SVGIG (reference sequence). Data came from immunoSEQ multiplex PCR; TCRdb stores just in-frame clones and leaves some out. The sample lists about 69,000 clones; approximately 91% were seen once. The sequenced sample was peripheral blood, obtained in the third trimester of pregnancy. The clonotype comes from a female donor with multiple sclerosis, enrolled in a pregnancy study. This chain connects TRBV30 to TRBJ1-4; D not certain. DNA for the CDR3: TGTGCCTGGAGTGTCGGGGAAGCTAATGAAAAACTGTTTTTT. As protein: CAWSVGEANEKLFF.